A selection of T cell receptor beta chains follows, all from one sample in a study of T cells in Graves' hyperthyroidism and ophthalmopathy. TCRdb re-derived calls from the multiplex PCR reads in MiXCR, one entry per CDR3 protein. This sample has about 400,000 distinct CDR3 sequences; 15% to 17% occur once, and the top ten carry over 7.5%. Material: blood. These receptors originate from a woman younger than 35 with Graves' hyperthyroidism. Each CDR3 is given with its conserved first and last residue. A D gene is named only where the DNA matches it firmly. Size tells how often a clone was seen (once, few, many) or the class of an expanded clone, and some rows leave it out.

D gene	V gene	J gene	clone size	CDR3 protein	CDR3 DNA
NA	TRBV24-1	TRBJ2-7	many	CATSIPPRYEQYF	TGTGCCACCAGTATTCCCCCGCGTTACGAGCAGTACTTC
TRBD2	TRBV7-2	TRBJ2-1	many	CASSLASGVGNEQFF	TGTGCCAGCAGCTTAGCTAGCGGGGTGGGCAATGAGCAGTTCTTC
NA	TRBV12-3/TRBV12-4	TRBJ2-7	NA	CASSLYGGRDEQYF	TGTGCCAGCAGTTTATACGGCGGAAGGGACGAGCAGTACTTC
NA	TRBV9	TRBJ2-3	many	CASSVAGVPPDTQYF	TGTGCCAGCAGCGTAGCAGGGGTCCCCCCGGATACGCAGTATTTT
NA	TRBV19	TRBJ1-5	many	CASSISRDQPQHF	TGTGCCAGTAGTATATCCAGGGATCAGCCCCAGCATTTT
NA	TRBV29-1	TRBJ1-1	many	CSVAGLLVTEAFF	TGCAGCGTCGCGGGCCTACTGGTCACTGAAGCTTTCTTT
TRBD1	TRBV19	TRBJ1-5	many	CASNSRDRGIQPQHF	TGTGCCAGTAACAGCCGGGACAGGGGAATCCAGCCCCAGCATTTT
TRBD1	TRBV6-5	TRBJ1-2	many	CASSYYTGDNGYTF	TGTGCCAGCAGTTACTATACAGGGGACAATGGCTACACCTTC
TRBD1	TRBV7-3	TRBJ2-2	many	CASSPGQGAGRELFF	TGTGCCAGCAGCCCAGGACAGGGGGCAGGAAGGGAGCTGTTTTTT
TRBD1	TRBV3-1	TRBJ2-3	NA	CASSRSGTGTDTQYF	TGTGCCAGCAGCCGATCCGGGACAGGTACAGATACGCAGTATTTT
NA	TRBV7-2	TRBJ2-1	NA	CASSLAMEGRRNFF	TGTGCCAGCAGCTTAGCGATGGAGGGGCGCCGCAATTTCTTC
NA	TRBV19	TRBJ1-4	once	CATKEGGAVGEKLFF	TGTGCCACCAAAGAAGGGGGGGCTGTGGGTGAAAAACTGTTTTTT